The 24 T cell receptor beta chains below come from one sample, sequenced in a study of cytomegalovirus exposure and HLA in healthy donors. The PCR used 60 Vbeta and 13 Jbeta primers. The data were produced by immunoSEQ multiplex PCR, yet TCRdb's version contains in-frame clones alone and is incomplete. The table includes about 130,000 clones, 70% to 85% detected once. Sequencing was performed on PBMCs. Source of these receptors: a male donor in good health and CMV-seropositive.

This clone has just a few counts. Given the absence of the conserved phenylalanine or tryptophan at the CDR3 end, a read error is likely. The DNA is omitted, as the CDR3 cannot be located on it reliably, and the CDR3 follows TCRdb's listing. The chain uses TRBV6-6 and TRBJ2-7; the DNA was not used to check the table's D call, TRBD2. Ends included, the CDR3 has 9 residues. Germline values: CDR1 MNHNY, CDR2 SVGAGI (reference sequence). The CDR3 sequence is CASSLAGGL.

The chain recombines TRBV7-2 with TRBJ2-7; a weak D match, TRBD1 (6 bases). Germline-derived CDR1 and CDR2 are SGHTA and FQGNSA. This CDR3 has 15 residues. Trimming took off 5 bases at V and 4 bases at J, with 18 bases between the two ends. Here the CDR3 DNA reads TGTGCCAGCAGCGTATCCCGGGACACACAGTACGAGCAGTACTTC. It codes for CASSVSRDTQYEQYF.

The chain has TRBV6-1 and TRBJ1-6; possible D gene TRBD1, 5 bases. CDR1 is MNHNS, CDR2 SASEGT, per germline. The V gene lost 1 base and the J gene lost 8 bases, with 15 bases spanning the gap. This CDR3 region has 16 residues. The CDR3 nucleotides read TGTGCCAGCAGTGAAGGGCGGGGGTTCCGAGATTCACCCCTCCACTTT. Protein product: CASSEGRGFRDSPLHF.

The gene calls are TRBV19 and TRBJ2-2; TRBD1 aligns across 9 bases. The CDR3 runs to 15 residues. Germline CDR1 and CDR2: LNHDA and SQIVND (reference sequence). Germline trimming cut 7 bases from V and 6 bases from J; bases unmatched to any gene: 9. CDR3 protein: CASMGTGRGPGELFF. The CDR3 region has the DNA TGTGCCAGTATGGGGACAGGGAGAGGCCCCGGGGAGCTGTTTTTT. The whole variable domain, filled in from reference TRBV19 and TRBJ2-2, reads DGGITQSPKYLFRKEGQNVTLSCEQNLNHDAMYWYRQDPGQGLRLIYYSQIVNDFQKGDIAEGYSVSREKKESFPLTVTSAQKNPTAFYLCASMGTGRGPGELFFGEGSRLTVL.

The V and J genes are TRBV5-5 and TRBJ2-5; the D is unclear. This CDR3 is 14 amino acids long. V dropped 3 bases and J dropped 2 bases, with 11 bases sitting between them. Germline CDR1 reads SGHKS; CDR2 reads YYEKEE (reference sequence). For the CDR3, the DNA is TGTGCCAGCAGCTCCCAGATAGCTCAAGAGACCCAGTACTTC. Protein product: CASSSQIAQETQYF.

V is TRBV25-1 and J is TRBJ1-1; a possible D gene is TRBD1 (5 bases). Germline V gene lookup returns CDR1 MGHDK and CDR2 SYGVNS. CDR3 length equals 16 residues. Trimming stripped 3 bases from V and 2 bases from J, with 16 bases between. The CDR3 nucleotides read TGTGCCAGCAGTGAGAGGTTAGGGGTATTTAACACTGAAGCTTTCTTT. Protein: CASSERLGVFNTEAFF. Variable domain in full (rest from reference TRBV25-1 and TRBJ1-1): EADIYQTPRYLVIGTGKKITLECSQTMGHDKMYWYQQDPGMELHLIHYSYGVNSTEKGDLSSESTVSRIRTEHFPLTLESARPSHTSQYLCASSERLGVFNTEAFFGQGTRLTVV.

The chain combines TRBV6-1 with TRBJ1-5, with 7 bases identical to TRBD1. J was trimmed by 7 bases and V by 7 bases; bases with no gene match: 10. Germline CDR1 is MNHNS and CDR2 is SASEGT. This CDR3 has 14 residues. Written as DNA, the CDR3 is TGTGCCAGCACTCCTACAGGGGAAGAACAGCCCCAGCATTTT. This sequence encodes CASTPTGEEQPQHF.

The sample holds one count of this clone. The CDR3 DNA is TGTGCCAGCAACCGGAGAACCCAAGAGACCCAGTACTTC. Translation: CASNRRTQETQYF. The chain is built from TRBV2 and TRBJ2-5; no clear D gene. This CDR3 spans 13 amino acids. V was trimmed by 7 bases and J by 1 base, leaving 10 bases between them. Germline V gene data show CDR1 as SNHLY and CDR2 as FYNNEI.

This clone was seen a few times. The V gene is TRBV7-2, the J gene TRBJ2-3; 9 positions match TRBD2. CDR1 is SGHTA, CDR2 FQGNSA, per germline. V was pared by 2 bases and J by 1 base, with 1 base of the junction left unmatched. The CDR3 is 15 amino acids. CDR3 coding DNA: TGTGCCAGCAGCTTAAAGCGGGGGGGCACAGATACGCAGTATTTT. Translation gives CASSLKRGGTDTQYF.

This rearrangement joins TRBV7-2 to TRBJ1-3, with D perhaps matching TRBD1 (5 bases). The germline CDR1 and CDR2 sequences are SGHTA and FQGNSA. The CDR3 has 17 residues. V lost 0 bases and J 0 bases, leaving 12 bases between the germline ends. Here the CDR3 DNA reads TGTGCCAGCAGCTTAGCGCCAGGGCCCTACTCTGGAAACACCATATATTTT. It encodes CASSLAPGPYSGNTIYF.

CDR3 sequence: CASSYDRTGGLETQYF. CDR3 in DNA: TGTGCCAGCAGTTACGACCGGACAGGGGGCCTGGAGACCCAGTACTTC. The chain couples TRBV6-5 to TRBJ2-5, with 11 bases lining up with TRBD1. Per germline, CDR1 MNHEY and CDR2 SVGAGI. The CDR3 is made up of 16 amino acids. After removal of 2 bases from V and 5 bases from J, the junction contained 7 bases not matched to a gene.

The chain is built from TRBV5-1 and TRBJ2-7; 11 bases agree with TRBD2. The germline V gene encodes CDR1 SGHRS and CDR2 YFSETQ. The CDR3 covers 15 residues. The trim removed 5 bases at V and 2 bases at J, leaving 6 bases unmatched. The CDR3 DNA sequence: TGCGCCAGCAGTCAGGGACTAGCGGTTACCTACGAGCAGTACTTC. Encoded protein: CASSQGLAVTYEQYF.

Details on this clone: One junction end does not reproduce the germline sequence, and a read error may be involved. V gene TRBV20-1 combines with J gene TRBJ1-2; D is uncertain. The V gene's germline CDR1 is DFQATT and CDR2 SNEGSKA (reference sequence). This CDR3 is built from 8 residues. In nucleotides, the CDR3 is TGCAGTGCTAGAAGCTACGCCTTC. This encodes CSARSYAF.

This clone came up a few times. The rearrangement joins TRBV10-3 to TRBJ1-6, with a possible D match to TRBD1 (5 bases). Trimming cost V 7 bases and J 8 bases, with 12 bases left between them. There are 13 residues in the CDR3. Per germline, CDR1 ENHRY and CDR2 SYGVKD. For the CDR3, the DNA is TGTGCCATCACAGGCAGGGAAGATTCACCCCTCCACTTT. Amino acid sequence: CAITGREDSPLHF.

V usage is TRBV6-1 and J usage is TRBJ2-5, with 9 bases fitting TRBD2. Germline trimming cut 5 bases from V and 3 bases from J; bases unmatched to any gene: 4. Per germline, CDR1 MNHNS and CDR2 SASEGT. This CDR3 comprises 14 residues. In nucleotides, the CDR3 is TGTGCCAGCAGTAAGGCGGGAGGGGAAGAGACCCAGTACTTC. Amino acids: CASSKAGGEETQYF.

The J gene is TRBJ2-1, the V gene TRBV28; 11 bases fit TRBD2. Germline CDR1 and CDR2: MDHEN and SYDVKM. V trimming: 6 bases; J trimming: 5 bases; junction bases outside the gene matches: 12. The CDR3 spans 17 residues. CDR3 in amino acids: CASRESGTSGANNEQFF. CDR3 nucleotides: TGTGCCAGCAGGGAGTCCGGGACTAGCGGAGCCAACAATGAGCAGTTCTTC.

V usage is TRBV28 and J usage is TRBJ2-7; 11 bases map to TRBD1. The ends lost 5 bases at V and 1 base at J; junction bases unmatched: 4. Germline-derived CDR1 and CDR2 are MDHEN and SYDVKM. CDR3 length equals 15 residues. CDR3 protein: CASSPGQGASYEQYF. CDR3 sequence (DNA): TGTGCCAGCAGTCCCGGACAGGGGGCTTCCTACGAGCAGTACTTC.

V usage is TRBV7-8 and J usage is TRBJ1-2; 7 nucleotides align to TRBD1. This CDR3 region has 15 residues. Looked up from germline, CDR1 is SGHVS and CDR2 is FQNEAQ. V shed 3 bases and J 2 bases; nucleotides not matched to a gene: 6. CDR3 nucleotide sequence: TGTGCCAGCAGCTTGGGACAGAGGGTAAACTATGGCTACACCTTC. Translating it yields CASSLGQRVNYGYTF.

This chain connects TRBV9 to TRBJ1-3; 8 bases are a match to TRBD1. The CDR3 extends over 16 amino acids. CDR1 SGDLS and CDR2 YYNGEE come from the germline V gene. V shed 0 bases, J shed 3 bases, and the junction held 5 bases outside the gene matches. The CDR3 loop is CASSVGGTGGGNTIYF. The CDR3 DNA sequence: TGTGCCAGCAGCGTAGGGGGTACAGGGGGTGGAAACACCATATATTTT.

V and J are TRBV5-1 and TRBJ2-2; D might be TRBD1 (5 bases). The CDR3 sequence is 13 residues long. V was clipped by 4 bases and J by 5 bases, with 9 bases between them. Germline V gene sequence: CDR1 SGHRS, CDR2 YFSETQ. CDR3 DNA sequence: TGCGCCAGCAGCATCGCAGGGACCGGGGAGCTGTTTTTT. It translates to CASSIAGTGELFF.

The chain recombines TRBV6-1 with TRBJ1-2, with 8 positions matching TRBD1. J lost 7 bases, V lost 2 bases, and 3 bases had no gene match. CDR1 and CDR2 (germline): MNHNS, SASEGT. CDR3 length: 13 amino acids. CDR3 in amino acids: CASSEIGQGGYTF. The CDR3 nucleotides are TGTGCCAGCAGTGAAATAGGACAGGGTGGCTACACCTTC.

The V gene is TRBV4-1, the J gene TRBJ2-5, with 9 bases matching TRBD2. Matching the DNA end better, TRBJ2-7 makes the J call doubtful. The V gene's germline CDR1 is MGHRA and CDR2 YSYEKL. There are 17 residues in the CDR3. CDR3 residues: CASSQPGTSRSSYEQYF. CDR3 in DNA: TGCGCCAGCAGCCAACCCGGGACTAGCAGAAGCTCCTACGAGCAGTACTTC.

The chain combines TRBV27 with TRBJ1-2; 9 nucleotides align to TRBD1. The germline V gene has CDR1 MNHEY and CDR2 SMNVEV (reference sequence). This CDR3 comprises 15 residues. V lost 4 bases and J lost 4; bases outside the gene matches: 7. The CDR3 region is CASSSAGQGSYGYTF. The CDR3 DNA reads as TGTGCCAGCAGTTCCGCCGGACAGGGGTCCTATGGCTACACCTTC.

The chain carries TRBV27 and TRBJ1-5; D is uncertain. CDR1 is MNHEY and CDR2 is SMNVEV in the germline V gene (reference sequence). V dropped 5 bases and J dropped 5 bases, with 10 bases sitting between them. The length of the CDR3 is 13 residues. The CDR3 coding sequence is TGTGCCAGCAGTAAAGTCCGGGATCAGCCCCAGCATTTT. Translated: CASSKVRDQPQHF.